Here is one TCR beta chain with its context. Its antigen is currently unknown. The table came from immunoSEQ multiplex PCR; TCRdb's copy has only in-frame clones and leaves some out. The sample has a few hundred thousand clones, 83% seen once; the top ten hold 7% to 9.5%. This specimen belongs to a study of Ad26.COV2.S vaccination and SARS-CoV-2 variants. Study results and caveats: Placebo recipients showed lower spike-specific TCR breadth than vaccinees.

Documented treatment: some 20 received Ad26.COV2.S at low or high dose, single or two shots; 5 received placebo; per-sample allocation not given. Material that was analyzed had been drawn on day 63 after the first vaccine or placebo injection. Boston provided a donor who was an adult aged 18-55 years. The CDR3 extends over 18 amino acids. Trimming stripped 3 bases from V and 8 bases from J, with 28 bases between. CDR1 LNHDA and CDR2 SQIVND come from the germline V gene (reference sequence). V is TRBV19 and J is TRBJ1-2; D possibly corresponds to TRBD1 (5 bases). The TCR comes from a person between 18 and 59 years old who received the Ad26.COV2.S COVID-19 vaccine or a placebo. This specimen consisted of peripheral blood, obtained in a trial of Ad26.COV2.S vaccine versus placebo. The CDR3 spells CASSIREDGAGTIGGYTF. CDR3 DNA sequence: TGTGCCAGTAGTATTAGAGAGGACGGGGCCGGGACGATAGGGGGCTACACCTTC.